Listed here is a single TCR beta chain. These data are taken from a study of blood T cell repertoires in COVID-19. For the study at large: COVID-19 samples, acute and convalescent, were from the United States, Italy and Spain. The analysed material was cDNA or gDNA that came from T cells, B-cell-depleted T cells, or PBMCs.

CDR3 size: 14 residues. Deletions cut 3 bases from V and 0 bases from J, with 8 bases between. Germline V gene data show CDR1 as SGHTA and CDR2 as FQGNSA. Source study methods: Nucleated cell number was recorded as an estimate derived from reference gene primer amplification. Sequencing used immunoSEQ multiplex PCR; TCRdb keeps in-frame clones, though not all of them. V and J calls and clone size are those listed in that table; D and trimming were worked out from the DNA. The sample has around 260,000 clones, roughly 90% seen once. This clonotype was sampled from a woman younger than 45 with active or convalescent COVID-19. This chain connects TRBV7-2 to TRBJ1-1; a weak D match, TRBD1 (5 bases). What was sequenced was peripheral blood. In DNA, the CDR3 is TGTGCCAGCAGCTTCAGGGAACTGAACACTGAAGCTTTCTTT. Its protein product is CASSFRELNTEAFF.